A selection of T cell receptor beta chains follows, all from one sample in a study of human T cells and chemical hapten exposure. TCRdb processed the RACE reads anew with MiXCR; each CDR3 protein has one entry. The data hold more than 75,000 distinct CDR3 sequences, with 8% to 10% observed a single time. The sample here was whole blood, taken in connection with sensitization to the hapten diphenylcyclopropenone (DPC). The origin of the receptors is a woman aged 40 to 55 with alopecia areata. Some clones in this sample may be carry-over from other donors' samples. CDR3s include the opening cysteine and the closing phenylalanine or tryptophan. A D gene is named only where the DNA matches it firmly. Rows may omit the clone size; those that give it use once, few, many or a size class.

abundance | j_gene | v_gene | d_gene | CDR3aa | CDR3nt
many | TRBJ1-5 | TRBV28 | . | CASSFSGNGYNQPQHF | TGTGCCAGCAGTTTTTCGGGGAATGGCTACAATCAGCCCCAGCATTTT
many | TRBJ2-3 | TRBV7-2 | TRBD2 | CASSLGISGGTDTQYF | TGTGCCAGCAGCTTAGGAATTAGCGGGGGCACAGATACGCAGTATTTT
. | TRBJ1-5 | TRBV19 | . | CASSSGGRNQPQHF | TGTGCCAGTAGTAGTGGGGGTAGGAATCAGCCCCAGCATTTT
few | TRBJ2-2 | TRBV9 | . | CASSDSPGTGELFF | TGTGCCAGCAGCGATAGCCCCGGGACCGGGGAGCTGTTTTTT
many | TRBJ2-7 | TRBV20-1 | . | CSACPGGTYEQYF | TGCAGTGCTTGCCCCGGGGGAACCTACGAGCAGTACTTC
many | TRBJ2-6 | TRBV12-3/TRBV12-4 | . | CASRQSQGVLTF | TGTGCCAGCAGACAATCACAGGGTGTCCTGACTTTC
. | TRBJ2-7 | TRBV12-3/TRBV12-4 | . | CASSKFGGSTYEQYF | TGTGCCAGCAGCAAATTCGGTGGCAGCACCTACGAGCAGTACTTC
many | TRBJ2-2 | TRBV19 | . | CASSIDRARPENTGELFF | TGTGCCAGTAGTATAGATCGGGCCCGCCCTGAGAACACCGGGGAGCTGTTTTTT
many | TRBJ1-6 | TRBV3-1 | . | CASSQKGGFSSSYNSPLHF | TGTGCCAGCAGCCAAAAGGGGGGGTTTTCGAGCTCCTATAATTCACCCCTCCACTTT
many | TRBJ2-1 | TRBV12-2 | . | CASRLARGCYNEQFF | TGTGCAAGTCGCTTAGCTAGAGGGTGCTACAATGAGCAGTTCTTC
many | TRBJ2-7 | TRBV11-3 | TRBD2 | CASSLGTSGVEQYF | TGTGCCAGCAGTTTGGGGACTAGCGGGGTCGAGCAGTACTTC
many | TRBJ2-4 | TRBV20-1 | TRBD1 | CSAKNLQGARGKYIQYF | TGCAGTGCCAAAAACCTACAGGGGGCGAGGGGGAAGTACATTCAGTACTTC
few | TRBJ2-7 | TRBV5-4 | . | CASSSQTSYEQYF | TGTGCCAGCAGCTCCCAGACCAGCTACGAGCAGTACTTC
many | TRBJ2-7 | TRBV27 | . | CASSRQVGGEQYF | TGTGCCAGCAGCCGACAGGTGGGGGGCGAGCAGTACTTC
few | TRBJ1-4 | TRBV18 | . | CASSPIPLIGPNEKLFF | TGTGCCAGCTCACCAATCCCGCTAATCGGTCCGAATGAAAAACTGTTTTTT
many | TRBJ1-1 | TRBV7-8 | . | CASSFSGVIGPNTEAFF | TGTGCCAGCAGCTTTTCAGGGGTGATCGGTCCGAACACTGAAGCTTTCTTT
few | TRBJ2-3 | TRBV6-4 | TRBD1 | CASSATGGLDTQYF | TGTGCCAGCAGTGCGACAGGGGGTTTGGATACGCAGTATTTT
. | TRBJ2-7 | TRBV6-5 | . | CASSPQGGAYEQYF | TGTGCCAGCAGTCCACAGGGTGGCGCCTACGAGCAGTACTTC
. | TRBJ2-3 | TRBV29-1 | TRBD2 | CSVVPTSGSTDTQYF | TGCAGCGTTGTCCCCACTAGCGGAAGCACAGATACGCAGTATTTT
. | TRBJ1-5 | TRBV7-9 | . | CASSRDTSGAQHF | TGTGCCAGCAGCCGTGACACCAGTGGGGCCCAGCATTTT
many | TRBJ1-2 | TRBV27 | TRBD1 | CASRPGQYSNYGYTF | TGTGCCAGCAGGCCGGGACAGTACTCTAACTATGGCTACACCTTC
. | TRBJ1-2 | TRBV18 | . | CASSPTVDGANYGYTF | TGTGCCAGCTCACCTACGGTCGATGGGGCTAACTATGGCTACACCTTC
many | TRBJ1-6 | TRBV11-2 | TRBD1 | CASTETGTYNSPLHF | TGTGCCAGCACCGAGACAGGGACCTATAATTCACCCCTCCACTTT
many | TRBJ2-7 | TRBV7-9 | TRBD2 | CASSLARLAGISYEQYF | TGTGCCAGCAGCTTAGCCCGCCTAGCGGGTATATCCTACGAGCAGTACTTC
many | TRBJ2-7 | TRBV6-5 | . | CASSYGRTYEQYF | TGTGCCAGCAGTTACGGACGGACCTACGAGCAGTACTTC
many | TRBJ2-1 | TRBV7-2 | . | CASSPEFLSNEQFF | TGTGCCAGCAGCCCGGAGTTTCTAAGCAATGAGCAGTTCTTC
many | TRBJ1-4 | TRBV7-9 | TRBD1 | CASSLASTGAEKLFF | TGTGCCAGCAGCTTAGCGTCGACAGGGGCTGAAAAACTGTTTTTT